The next 5 T cell receptor beta chains were all read from a single sample in a study of beta chain features in type 1 diabetes. TCRB transcripts that were expressed got sequenced, as all of the isolated RNA had been reverse transcribed. The assay was immunoSEQ multiplex PCR, and TCRdb's table has in-frame clones only and misses some. The sample has hundreds of thousands of clones, 68% seen once. The sequenced sample was naive CD4+ T cells from blood. Source of these receptors: a man aged 30-40 years in good health.

In regard to this clone: The same CDR3 also results from other DNA sequences found in this sample. This chain connects TRBV30 to TRBJ2-5; tentative D call: TRBD2 (6 bases). The V and J ends lost 2 bases and 5 bases respectively, with 6 bases between them. The CDR3 loop spans 11 amino acids. Germline-derived CDR1 and CDR2 are GTSNPN and SVGIG (reference sequence). In DNA form, the CDR3 reads TGTGCCTGGAGTCGGGGGGAGACCCAGTACTTC. This gives the protein CAWSRGETQYF.

The chain combines TRBV30 with TRBJ2-1, with 8 nucleotides matching TRBD1. V gave up 1 base and J gave up 1 base; unmatched junction bases: 6. This CDR3 spans 16 amino acids. The germline V gene has CDR1 GTSNPN and CDR2 SVGIG (reference sequence). CDR3 sequence: CAWSGGQEFSYNEQFF. The DNA of the CDR3 is TGTGCCTGGAGTGGGGGACAGGAATTTTCCTACAATGAGCAGTTCTTC.

The chain uses TRBV28 and TRBJ2-7, with D unresolved. Deletions cut 5 bases from V and 3 bases from J, with 20 bases between. CDR1 and CDR2 from the germline V gene are MDHEN and SYDVKM. This CDR3 region has 16 residues. This CDR3 is CASSTLTVFTGYEQYF. CDR3 DNA: TGTGCCAGCAGTACCCTGACGGTTTTCACGGGCTACGAGCAGTACTTC.

The chain links TRBV19 to TRBJ2-5; a possible D gene is TRBD1 (5 bases). Germline V CDR1 and CDR2: LNHDA, SQIVND (reference sequence). Trimming removed 1 base from V and 5 bases from J, with 11 bases in between. The CDR3 spans 14 residues. DNA for the CDR3: TGTGCCAGTAGTATAGTAGGGGCCTCGGAGACCCAGTACTTC. It codes for CASSIVGASETQYF.

The chain joins TRBV7-2 to TRBJ2-1; D not resolved. CDR3 length equals 13 residues. The V end was cut by 2 bases, the J end by 10 bases, with 12 bases between. The germline gives CDR1 SGHTA, CDR2 FQGNSA. Here the CDR3 reads CASSLSLYGEQFF. The CDR3 DNA reads as TGTGCCAGCAGCTTATCGCTGTACGGGGAGCAGTTCTTC.